The T cell receptor (beta chain) under discussion was sequenced for a study of early T cells in non-severe SARS-CoV-2 infection. Whole-study context: Chains from this unsorted whole-blood bulk RNA could not be paired.

The length of the CDR3 is 12 residues. The V gene lost 1 base and the J gene lost 6 bases, with 7 bases spanning the gap. Germline CDR1 reads GTSNPN; CDR2 reads SVGIG (reference sequence). This clonotype was counted ten times or more. Its target is unknown. Study-level findings and limits: Anti-spike CD8 responses were favored in VDJdb matching, and private and CD4 specificities were missed.

Researchers attached unique molecular identifiers to individual cDNA molecules. TCRdb processed the 5' RACE reads anew with MiXCR; each CDR3 protein has one entry. Of fewer than 55,000 distinct CDR3 sequences detected, under 4.5% appear once; the ten largest clones hold less than 4%. The V and J genes are TRBV30 and TRBJ2-4; D might be TRBD1 (5 bases). The sequenced material came from whole blood. The receptor was isolated from an adult who was a healthcare worker with PCR-confirmed SARS-CoV-2 infection or an uninfected control (not recorded which). CDR3 amino acids: CAWSAQGNIQYF. Here the CDR3 DNA reads TGTGCCTGGAGTGCTCAGGGAAACATTCAGTACTTC. The variable domain in full, completed from reference TRBV30 and TRBJ2-4, reads SQTIHQWPATLVQPVGSPLSLECTVEGTSNPNLYWYRQAAGRGLQLLFYSVGIGQISSEVPQNLSASRPQDRQFILSSKKLLLSDSGFYLCAWSAQGNIQYFGAGTRLSVL.